Each of the 2 T cell receptor beta chains below was sequenced from the same sample in a study of T cells in women clearing cervical HPV infection. Data came from immunoSEQ multiplex PCR; TCRdb stores just in-frame clones and leaves some out. The sample totals approximately 35,000 clones. Sequencing was done on a sample of blood buffy coat. These receptors all come from a woman between 18 and 70 years old with a cervical HPV16 infection that either progressed to CIN3+ or cleared (not recorded which).

To note about this clone: The CDR3 end lies 3 residues beyond the end of the read and is filled in from the germline J gene. The chain carries TRBV24-1 and TRBJ2-2; 9 positions match TRBD1. CDR3 length: 18 residues. Germline V lookup: CDR1 KGHDR, CDR2 SFDVKD. The J segment lost 0 bases and the V segment lost 4 bases, leaving 8 bases of the junction unmatched. This CDR3 is CATSDPGQGKANTGELFF. The CDR3 bases that were read are TGTGCCACCAGTGACCCCGGACAGGGGAAAGCGAACACCGGGGAG.

Notes on this clone: The missing CDR3 end, 3 residues past where the read stops, is filled in from the germline J gene. The V call is TRBV2, the J call TRBJ2-7; TRBD2 aligns across 9 bases. Germline lookup yields CDR1 SNHLY and CDR2 FYNNEI. J was trimmed by 5 bases and V by 4 bases; bases with no gene match: 9. This CDR3 is 15 amino acids long. The CDR3 is CASSGFSGSLDEQYF. Partial CDR3 DNA: TGTGCCAGCAGTGGATTTAGCGGGAGTCTCGACGAG.